The 17 T cell receptor beta chains presented below share a single source sample, sequenced in a study of shared clonotypes between healthy human individuals. Clones were read by immunoSEQ multiplex PCR, and TCRdb kept only the in-frame ones, dropping some. Of approximately 640,000 clones listed, 55% to 75% are singletons. The sample comprised memory CD4+ T cells sorted from blood. Subset given: CD45RA-negative fraction. The receptors derive from a woman aged 30 to 39 in good health.

The V gene is TRBV14, the J gene TRBJ2-1, with a weak D call TRBD1 (6 bases). Deletions cut 1 base from V and 9 bases from J, with 13 bases between. CDR3 length equals 14 residues. The germline CDR1 and CDR2 sequences are SGHDN and FVKESK. The CDR3 sequence: CASSQATGTTEQFF. DNA of the CDR3: TGTGCCAGCAGCCAAGCCACAGGGACAACTGAGCAGTTCTTC.

On this clone: One end of the junction does not line up with germline, which may come from a read error. The chain joins TRBV7-9 to TRBJ2-7; 9 bases line up with TRBD2. In germline, CDR1 is SEHNR, CDR2 FQNEAQ (reference sequence). This CDR3 is 14 amino acids long. CDR3 sequence reads: CASSLAGVGYEQYF. For the CDR3, the DNA is TGTGCCAGCAGTTTAGCGGGAGTAGGGTACGAGCAGTACTTC.

The chain recombines TRBV5-1 with TRBJ2-1; 9 bases line up with TRBD1. Germline trimming cut 1 base from V and 4 bases from J; bases unmatched to any gene: 6. The CDR3 is made up of 16 amino acids. Germline lookup yields CDR1 SGHRS and CDR2 YFSETQ. As DNA, the CDR3 is TGCGCCAGCAGCTTGAGGCCGGGACAGGGATACAATGAGCAGTTCTTC. It is translated as CASSLRPGQGYNEQFF. Complete variable domain (other parts from reference TRBV5-1 and TRBJ2-1): KAGVTQTPRYLIKTRGQQVTLSCSPISGHRSVSWYQQTPGQGLQFLFEYFSETQRNKGNFPGRFSGRQFSNSRSEMNVSTLELGDSALYLCASSLRPGQGYNEQFFGPGTRLTVL.

As DNA, the CDR3 is TGCAGCGCTTCCGCAGGAGACACGAGCTCCTACGAGCAGTACTTC. It codes for CSASAGDTSSYEQYF. The rearrangement links TRBV29-1 to TRBJ2-7; D is ambiguous. The V gene lost 7 bases and the J gene lost 0 bases, with 19 bases spanning the gap. The CDR3 is made up of 15 amino acids. CDR1 SQVTM and CDR2 ANQGSEA come from the germline V gene.

V usage is TRBV6-1 and J usage is TRBJ2-7; no definite D call. V lost 2 bases and J lost 0, with 8 bases in between. From germline, CDR1 is MNHNS and CDR2 SASEGT. CDR3 length: 14 amino acids. The chain's CDR3 is CASSEPFRSYEQYF. The CDR3 DNA follows: TGTGCCAGCAGTGAACCTTTCCGCTCCTACGAGCAGTACTTC.

This clone was seen a few times. Other DNA sequences within the sample encode an identical CDR3. This chain connects TRBV20-1 to TRBJ2-1; D is unresolved. The germline V and J ends were trimmed by 0 bases and 10 bases, with 7 bases remaining between them. CDR3 length: 11 residues. Germline CDR1 and CDR2: DFQATT and SNEGSKA (reference sequence). The CDR3: CSARDFNEQFF. Here the CDR3 DNA reads TGCAGTGCTAGAGATTTTAACGAGCAGTTCTTC.

In this sample, this clone turned up once. The DNA is omitted, as the CDR3 cannot be located on it reliably, and the CDR3 follows TCRdb's listing. V is TRBV19 and J is TRBJ2-2; TRBD1 is taken as the D call from the table, unchecked against the DNA. The germline V gene encodes CDR1 LNHDA and CDR2 SQIVND (reference sequence). The CDR3 is 15 residues long, counting both termini. The CDR3 sequence: CASTSGQGRTGELFF.

This chain connects TRBV2 to TRBJ2-1, with TRBD2 identical over 10 bases. The V and J ends lost 6 bases and 5 bases, in that order; junction bases with no gene match: 4. The CDR3 runs 14 residues. Per the germline V gene, CDR1 is SNHLY and CDR2 is FYNNEI. In nucleotides, the CDR3 is TGTGCCAGCAGAGCGGGAGGGCCGAACAATGAGCAGTTCTTC. Protein sequence: CASRAGGPNNEQFF.

This chain uses TRBV4-2 with TRBJ1-5; D unclear. Germline V CDR1 and CDR2: LGHNA, YNFKEQ. Trimming pared 3 bases from V and 2 bases from J, leaving 11 bases between. The CDR3 contains 15 residues. The CDR3 spells CASSHQGSRNQPQHF. The CDR3 DNA follows: TGTGCCAGCAGCCATCAAGGGTCCCGCAATCAGCCCCAGCATTTT.

The CDR3 DNA is TGTGCCAGCAGCCGAAGGACTAGCTACTACAATGAGCAGTTCTTC. It yields the protein CASSRRTSYYNEQFF. The rearrangement joins TRBV6-6 to TRBJ2-1, with 8 bases that match TRBD2. Germline values: CDR1 MNHNY, CDR2 SVGAGI (reference sequence). The CDR3 is 15 amino acids. V trimming: 6 bases; J trimming: 3 bases; junction bases outside the gene matches: 7.

Many counts were recorded for this clone. The rearrangement uses TRBV6-5 and TRBJ1-1, with D possibly matching TRBD1 (5 bases). The CDR3 loop spans 11 amino acids. Germline V gene lookup returns CDR1 MNHEY and CDR2 SVGAGI. Trimming removed 6 bases at V and 7 bases at J, with 9 bases between. The CDR3 nucleotides are TGTGCCAGCAGGGGGCCTGGTGAAGCTTTCTTT. It specifies CASRGPGEAFF.

The chain has TRBV11-3 and TRBJ2-1; the D gene is possibly TRBD1 (5 bases). V lost 5 bases and J lost 10, with 21 bases in between. The germline V gene has CDR1 SGHNT and CDR2 YENEEA. The CDR3 runs 15 residues. The CDR3 DNA follows: TGTGCCAGCAGCCCATTTAGGGGTGGGGAAGACGAGCAGTTCTTC. Translated, it gives CASSPFRGGEDEQFF.

The chain uses TRBV7-6 and TRBJ2-5; 8 nucleotides agree with TRBD1. The CDR3 consists of 15 residues. V lost 2 bases to trimming and J lost 6 bases; unmatched junction nucleotides: 8. Germline loops: CDR1 SGHVS, CDR2 FNYEAQ. The CDR3 DNA follows: TGTGCCAGCAGCTTACTGGACAGGGATAGAAAGACCCAGTACTTC. The encoded protein is CASSLLDRDRKTQYF. Filled out from reference TRBV7-6 and TRBJ2-5, the complete variable domain reads GAGVSQSPRYKVTKRGQDVALRCDPISGHVSLYWYRQALGQGPEFLTYFNYEAQQDKSGLPNDRFSAERPEGSISTLTIQRTEQRDSAMYRCASSLLDRDRKTQYFGPGTRLLVL.

This clone showed up just a few times. V usage is TRBV4-2 and J usage is TRBJ2-5; possibly TRBD2 for D (5 bases). The CDR3 runs to 15 residues. V dropped 6 bases and J dropped 7 bases, with 21 bases sitting between them. CDR1 is LGHNA, CDR2 YNFKEQ, per germline. CDR3 in DNA: TGTGCCAGCAGTATCAGTCACGAGGAAGGAGGGACCCAGTACTTC. This encodes CASSISHEEGGTQYF.

The rearrangement joins TRBV2 to TRBJ2-1; TRBD2 aligns across 10 bases. This CDR3 spans 16 amino acids. After removal of 5 bases from V and 9 bases from J, the junction contained 13 bases not matched to a gene. CDR1 and CDR2 (germline): SNHLY, FYNNEI. CDR3 coding DNA: TGTGCCAGCAGTCCCCACGCTAGCGGGAGCCGGAGTGAGCAGTTCTTC. Amino acid sequence: CASSPHASGSRSEQFF.

The chain has TRBV30 and TRBJ1-3; TRBD1 is a possible D gene (5 bases). CDR3 size: 15 residues. CDR1 is GTSNPN, CDR2 SVGIG, per germline (reference sequence). The V end was cut by 5 bases, the J end by 2 bases, with 16 bases between. The CDR3: CAWQTVLVTGNTIYF. The CDR3 bases are TGTGCCTGGCAGACAGTTCTCGTAACTGGAAACACCATATATTTT.

The chain has TRBV28 and TRBJ2-5; tentatively, D is TRBD2 (5 bases). CDR3 length: 16 amino acids. Germline lookup yields CDR1 MDHEN and CDR2 SYDVKM. V lost 6 bases, J lost 5 bases, and 22 bases lay in between. The CDR3 spells CASSPRVGRRRETQYF. The DNA for the CDR3 is TGTGCCAGCAGCCCAAGGGTTGGTAGGAGGAGGGAGACCCAGTACTTC.